What follows are 24 T cell receptor beta chains derived from one specimen sequenced in a study of regulatory T cells in long-lasting Graves disease. Time point here: newly diagnosed GD, antithyroid drugs for less than 3 months. PBMC-derived RNA was used for the TCR library. Building of the TCR beta libraries involved iRepertoire HTBI primers and Arm-PCR of CDR3 regions. One entry per CDR3 protein results from TCRdb running MiXCR on the multiplex PCR reads. The sample contains 200,000 to 250,000 distinct CDR3 sequences, roughly 19% of which appear only once. This sample was shared with a second study, whose subject was T cells in Graves' hyperthyroidism and ophthalmopathy.

The sequencing used peripheral blood mononuclear cells (PBMCs), collected at new diagnosis, from a patient treated with antithyroid drugs. All receptors derive from a woman in her 30s with Graves disease.

In DNA form, the CDR3 reads TGCGCCAGCAGCTTGGTAGGGCAGAGCAACACTGAAGCTTTCTTT. It is translated as CASSLVGQSNTEAFF. The rearrangement uses TRBV5-1 and TRBJ1-1, with no clear D. Germline assignment: CDR1 SGHRS and CDR2 YFSETQ. CDR3 size: 15 residues. Trimming left V 0 bases short and J 2 bases short, with 11 bases between.

This clonotype has ten or more counts. The chain is built from TRBV20-1 and TRBJ2-7; D may be TRBD2 (5 bases). The CDR3 is made up of 12 amino acids. Germline assignment: CDR1 DFQATT and CDR2 SNEGSKA (reference sequence). Written as DNA, the CDR3 is TGCAGCGTTCCCGGACGGGACTACGAGCAGTACTTC. Residues: CSVPGRDYEQYF.

This clonotype was found a few times. The V gene is TRBV19, the J gene TRBJ2-2; no clear D. Germline CDR1 reads LNHDA; CDR2 reads SQIVND (reference sequence). V was cut by 3 bases and J by 9 bases, with 8 bases left in between. This CDR3 is 12 amino acids long. The CDR3 sequence: CASSIRSWELFF. The CDR3 DNA reads TGTGCCAGTAGTATTAGGTCCTGGGAGCTGTTTTTT.

This clonotype was seen ten or more times. The chain employs TRBV6-5 and TRBJ1-3, with a tentative D call TRBD1 (5 bases). In germline, CDR1 is MNHEY, CDR2 SVGAGI. CDR3 length: 14 residues. V was clipped by 2 bases and J by 4 bases, with 9 bases between them. Here the CDR3 DNA reads TGTGCCAGCAGTTACGGGGACTTGGGAAACACCATATATTTT. Translating it yields CASSYGDLGNTIYF.

This clonotype was picked up one time. CDR3 amino acids: CATSAATTGWNYEQYF. The DNA of the CDR3 is TGTGCCACCAGTGCCGCAACTACAGGTTGGAATTACGAGCAGTACTTC. This chain joins TRBV24-1 and TRBJ2-7; tentative D call: TRBD1 (5 bases). Germline V gives CDR1 KGHDR, CDR2 SFDVKD. V was trimmed by 5 bases and J by 4 bases, leaving 20 bases between them. The CDR3 runs 16 residues.

This clonotype was counted a few times. The chain carries TRBV11-2 and TRBJ1-2; D remains unclear. Trimming took off 2 bases at V and 7 bases at J, with 14 bases between the two ends. The CDR3 spans 14 residues. Germline V lookup: CDR1 SGHAT, CDR2 FQNNGV. The CDR3 bases are TGTGCCAGCAGCTTACTTTGGGGAAGTTCTGGCTACACCTTC. Translated: CASSLLWGSSGYTF.

In this sample, this clonotype turned up many times. V is TRBV5-1 and J is TRBJ1-2; no definite D call. Germline lookup yields CDR1 SGHRS and CDR2 YFSETQ. The CDR3 sequence is 18 residues long. V lost 0 bases and J 0 bases, leaving 18 bases between the germline ends. The CDR3: CASSLGGVSERANYGYTF. CDR3 DNA: TGCGCCAGCAGCTTGGGAGGCGTCAGCGAACGAGCTAACTATGGCTACACCTTC. Full variable domain (outside the CDR3, taken from reference TRBV5-1 and TRBJ1-2): KAGVTQTPRYLIKTRGQQVTLSCSPISGHRSVSWYQQTPGQGLQFLFEYFSETQRNKGNFPGRFSGRQFSNSRSEMNVSTLELGDSALYLCASSLGGVSERANYGYTFGSGTRLTVV.

This chain uses TRBV12-5 with TRBJ1-1; D is unresolved. Germline CDR1 reads LGHNT; CDR2 reads FRNRAP. CDR3 length equals 14 residues. Trimming cost V 5 bases and J 0 bases, with 10 bases left between them. The DNA of the CDR3 is TGTGCTAGTGGTGTCGAGGGTATGAACACTGAAGCTTTCTTT. This translates into CASGVEGMNTEAFF.

J is TRBJ1-1 and V is TRBV28; 9 bases are a match to TRBD1. Trimming took 3 bases from V and 11 from J; bases not matched to a gene: 13. The CDR3 loop spans 15 amino acids. Looked up from germline, CDR1 is MDHEN and CDR2 is SYDVKM. CDR3 sequence: CASSLFTIGTGTAFF. The CDR3, as DNA: TGTGCCAGCAGTTTGTTCACTATCGGGACAGGGACTGCTTTCTTT.

This clonotype appeared many times. The chain links TRBV30 to TRBJ1-2; no firm D call. Germline lookup yields CDR1 GTSNPN and CDR2 SVGIG (reference sequence). The CDR3 spans 13 residues. The germline V and J ends were trimmed by 4 bases and 2 bases, with 11 bases remaining between them. As DNA, the CDR3 is TGTGCCTGGAACGAGGACCTCAACTATGGCTACACCTTC. Translating gives CAWNEDLNYGYTF.

This clonotype has only a few counts. The chain carries TRBV3-1 and TRBJ2-1; no clear D gene. The CDR3 has 14 residues. Germline V gene data show CDR1 as LGHDT and CDR2 as YNNKEL (reference sequence). V was clipped by 1 base and J by 7 bases, with 11 bases between them. This CDR3 reads CASSQASTVNEQFF. Here the CDR3 DNA reads TGTGCCAGCAGCCAAGCTAGTACGGTTAATGAGCAGTTCTTC.

The sample holds many counts of this clonotype. The chain is built from TRBV3-1 and TRBJ1-2; D unresolved. Per germline, CDR1 LGHDT and CDR2 YNNKEL (reference sequence). This CDR3 is 14 amino acids long. V lost 3 bases and J lost 4, with 12 bases in between. The CDR3 DNA reads TGTGCCAGCAGCCAGGGGTACGGTCCCTATGGCTACACCTTC. It codes for CASSQGYGPYGYTF. Combining the CDR3 with reference TRBV3-1 and TRBJ1-2 gives the whole variable domain DTAVSQTPKYLVTQMGNDKSIKCEQNLGHDTMYWYKQDSKKFLKIMFSYNNKELIINETVPNRFSPKSPDKAHLNLHINSLELGDSAVYFCASSQGYGPYGYTFGSGTRLTVV.

The chain couples TRBV7-9 to TRBJ2-7; D is possibly TRBD1 (5 bases). Germline V lookup: CDR1 SEHNR, CDR2 FQNEAQ (reference sequence). The CDR3 loop spans 12 amino acids. Trimming stripped 11 bases from V and 0 bases from J, with 11 bases between. The CDR3 sequence: CAFLGPSYEQYF. CDR3 DNA sequence: TGTGCCTTCTTGGGGCCCTCCTACGAGCAGTACTTC.

This clonotype was counted at least ten times. The chain is built from TRBV20-1 and TRBJ2-1; 9 bases map to TRBD2. This CDR3 is built from 14 residues. With V trimmed by 7 bases and J by 3 bases, 7 bases remained unmatched. The germline V gene has CDR1 DFQATT and CDR2 SNEGSKA (reference sequence). The CDR3 here is CSGIAGGSYNEQFF. In DNA form, the CDR3 reads TGCAGTGGAATCGCGGGAGGGAGCTACAATGAGCAGTTCTTC.

This clonotype appeared many times. V usage is TRBV11-2 and J usage is TRBJ2-7, with TRBD2 matching 8 bases. The V and J ends lost 5 bases and 1 base, in that order; junction bases with no gene match: 7. Germline V gene lookup returns CDR1 SGHAT and CDR2 FQNNGV. CDR3 length: 15 residues. CDR3 sequence reads: CASSSSGVPSYEQYF. CDR3 coding DNA: TGTGCCAGCAGCAGTAGCGGGGTCCCTTCCTACGAGCAGTACTTC.

The genes are TRBV12-3 or TRBV12-4 and TRBJ2-5, with D perhaps assigned TRBD1 or TRBD2 (5 bases each). This CDR3 is built from 18 residues. V was trimmed by 2 bases and J by 3 bases, leaving 22 bases between them. This CDR3 is CASSLRGFTGREKETQYF. CDR3 DNA sequence: TGTGCCAGCAGTTTACGTGGATTTACCGGCAGGGAGAAAGAGACCCAGTACTTC.

This clonotype came up many times. The chain couples TRBV5-6 to TRBJ1-2; D ambiguous. The germline CDR1 and CDR2 sequences are SGHDT and YYEEEE. Trimming took off 2 bases at V and 1 base at J, with 9 bases between the two ends. The CDR3 has 14 residues. Here the CDR3 reads CASSLGPDNYGYTF. The CDR3 nucleotides are TGTGCCAGCAGCTTAGGACCCGATAACTATGGCTACACCTTC.

The table lists this clonotype with many counts. The conserved final phenylalanine or tryptophan is absent from the CDR3, which likely points to a read error. The CDR3 here is CASSPLGAEAFL. As DNA, the CDR3 is TGTGCCAGCAGCCCGCTTGGGGCAGAAGCTTTCCTT. The V gene is TRBV3-1, the J gene TRBJ1-1; tentatively, D is TRBD1 (5 bases). V was shortened by 4 bases and J by 8 bases, with 11 bases between the two germline ends. The germline V gene encodes CDR1 LGHDT and CDR2 YNNKEL (reference sequence). This CDR3 has 12 residues.

In this sample, this clonotype turned up once. J is TRBJ2-7 and V is TRBV30; D unclear. This CDR3 contains 15 residues. Germline CDR1 and CDR2: GTSNPN and SVGIG (reference sequence). CDR3 DNA: TGTGCCTGGAGTGAGCTAGGGCAGCTCTCCTACGAGCGGTACGTC. It specifies CAWSELGQLSYERYV.

This chain joins TRBV5-1 and TRBJ2-7, with 7 bases aligning to TRBD2. Germline loops: CDR1 SGHRS, CDR2 YFSETQ. The CDR3 runs 16 residues. V shed 4 bases, J shed 2 bases, and the junction held 12 bases outside the gene matches. The CDR3: CASSAASSGSPYEQYF. Written as DNA, the CDR3 is TGCGCCAGCAGCGCGGCCTCTAGCGGTTCTCCCTACGAGCAGTACTTC.

This clonotype has at least ten counts. The chain joins TRBV19 to TRBJ2-5; the match to TRBD1 covers 9 bases. After removal of 7 bases from V and 5 bases from J, the junction contained 11 bases not matched to a gene. CDR1 LNHDA and CDR2 SQIVND come from the germline V gene (reference sequence). This CDR3 is 15 amino acids long. The CDR3 loop is CASTRNRGQGETQYF. The CDR3 DNA reads TGTGCCAGTACACGGAACAGGGGGCAGGGGGAGACCCAGTACTTC.

This clonotype was counted at least ten times. CDR3 sequence reads: CASTQVNTEAFF. The DNA for the CDR3 is TGTGCCAGCACCCAGGTGAACACTGAAGCTTTCTTT. The rearrangement uses TRBV28 and TRBJ1-1; D not resolved. The V end was cut by 7 bases, the J end by 0 bases, with 6 bases between. The CDR3 is made up of 12 amino acids. From germline, CDR1 is MDHEN and CDR2 SYDVKM.

The V call is TRBV5-1, the J call TRBJ1-1, with TRBD1 as a possible D gene (6 bases). The CDR3 loop spans 16 amino acids. CDR1 is SGHRS, CDR2 YFSETQ, per germline. V gave up 7 bases and J gave up 1 base, with 20 bases separating them. The CDR3 loop reads CASGRTPTGSNTEAFF. Here the CDR3 DNA reads TGCGCCAGCGGCCGAACCCCGACAGGATCGAACACTGAAGCTTTCTTT. The variable domain in full, completed from reference TRBV5-1 and TRBJ1-1, reads KAGVTQTPRYLIKTRGQQVTLSCSPISGHRSVSWYQQTPGQGLQFLFEYFSETQRNKGNFPGRFSGRQFSNSRSEMNVSTLELGDSALYLCASGRTPTGSNTEAFFGQGTRLTVV.

Ten or more counts support this clonotype. J is TRBJ2-4 and V is TRBV11-2; 7 nucleotides match TRBD1. Trimming cost V 0 bases and J 7 bases; bases outside gene matches: 6. The germline CDR1 and CDR2 sequences are SGHAT and FQNNGV. The CDR3 runs to 15 residues. The CDR3 loop is CASSLEGTVRNIQYF. CDR3 sequence (DNA): TGTGCCAGCAGCTTAGAGGGGACAGTCAGGAACATTCAGTACTTC. Looking up the rest from reference TRBV11-2 and TRBJ2-4 gives the full variable domain: EAGVAQSPRYKIIEKRQSVAFWCNPISGHATLYWYQQILGQGPKLLIQFQNNGVVDDSQLPKDRFSAERLKGVDSTLKIQPAKLEDSAVYLCASSLEGTVRNIQYFGAGTRLSVL.